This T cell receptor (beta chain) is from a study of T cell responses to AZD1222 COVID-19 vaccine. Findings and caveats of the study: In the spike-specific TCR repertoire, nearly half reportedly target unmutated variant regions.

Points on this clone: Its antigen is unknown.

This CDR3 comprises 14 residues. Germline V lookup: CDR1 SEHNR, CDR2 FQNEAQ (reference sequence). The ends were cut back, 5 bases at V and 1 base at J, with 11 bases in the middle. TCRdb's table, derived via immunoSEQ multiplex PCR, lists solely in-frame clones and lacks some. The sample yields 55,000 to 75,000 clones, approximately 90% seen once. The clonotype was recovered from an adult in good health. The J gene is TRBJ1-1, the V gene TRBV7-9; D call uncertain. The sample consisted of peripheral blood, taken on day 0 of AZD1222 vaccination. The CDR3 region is CASSIPSQNTEAFF. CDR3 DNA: TGTGCCAGCAGCATACCATCACAGAACACTGAAGCTTTCTTT.